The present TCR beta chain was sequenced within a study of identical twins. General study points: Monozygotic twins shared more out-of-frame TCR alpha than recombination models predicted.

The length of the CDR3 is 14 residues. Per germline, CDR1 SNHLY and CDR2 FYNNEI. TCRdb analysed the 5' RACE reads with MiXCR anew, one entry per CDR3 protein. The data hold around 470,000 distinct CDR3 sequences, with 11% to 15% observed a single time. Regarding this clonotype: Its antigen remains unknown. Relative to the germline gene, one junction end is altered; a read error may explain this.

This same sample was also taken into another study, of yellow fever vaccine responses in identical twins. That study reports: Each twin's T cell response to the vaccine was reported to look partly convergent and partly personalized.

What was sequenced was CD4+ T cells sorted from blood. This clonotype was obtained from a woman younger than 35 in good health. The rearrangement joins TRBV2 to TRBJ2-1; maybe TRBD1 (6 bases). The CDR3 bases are TGTGCCAGCAGCCGGGACAAGGGCGGCAATGAGCAGCTCTTC. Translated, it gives CASSRDKGGNEQLF.